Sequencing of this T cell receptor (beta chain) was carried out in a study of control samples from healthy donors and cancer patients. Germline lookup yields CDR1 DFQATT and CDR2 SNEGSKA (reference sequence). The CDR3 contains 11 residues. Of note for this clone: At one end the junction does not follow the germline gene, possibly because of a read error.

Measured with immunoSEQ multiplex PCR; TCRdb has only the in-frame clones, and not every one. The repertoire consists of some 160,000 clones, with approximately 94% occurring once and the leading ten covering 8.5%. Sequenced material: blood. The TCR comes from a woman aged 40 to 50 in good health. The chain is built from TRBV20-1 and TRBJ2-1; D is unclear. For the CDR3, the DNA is TGCAGCGCTATTAAATACAATGAGCAGTTCTTC. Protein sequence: CSAIKYNEQFF.